This T cell receptor (beta chain) comes out of a study of cytomegalovirus exposure and HLA in healthy donors. The PCR had 60 Vbeta and 13 Jbeta primers. Libraries were prepared by immunoSEQ multiplex PCR; TCRdb keeps only in-frame clonotypes and omits some of them. The repertoire holds roughly 180,000 clones, with about four fifths as singletons. This clone was observed a few times. This clonotype was obtained from a female donor in good health and CMV-seronegative. What was sequenced was PBMCs.

The CDR3 nucleotides are TGCGCCAGCACTAGGACTAGCGGCTCCTACGAGCAGTACTTC. This sequence encodes CASTRTSGSYEQYF. The V gene is TRBV10-2, the J gene TRBJ2-5; 10 positions match TRBD2. The better agreement between TRBJ2-7 and the DNA end casts doubt on the J call. Germline-derived CDR1 and CDR2 are WSHSY and SAAADI. The length of the CDR3 is 14 residues.